The 28 T cell receptor beta chains below were found in one sample sequenced in a study of blood T cell repertoires in COVID-19. This table comes from immunoSEQ multiplex PCR, and its TCRdb copy is limited to in-frame clones, with some not included. The table shows approximately 230,000 clones, with around 83% occurring only once. The sample comprised peripheral blood. These receptors were taken from a man older than 75 with acute or convalescent COVID-19.

V usage is TRBV9 and J usage is TRBJ2-2; TRBD1 agrees at 7 bases. Unmatched junction bases numbered 4, after V lost 4 bases and J lost 4 bases. The CDR3 loop spans 14 amino acids. Germline CDR1 SGDLS, CDR2 YYNGEE. CDR3 amino acids: CASSTRTGTGELFF. In DNA form, the CDR3 reads TGTGCCAGCAGCACCCGGACAGGCACCGGGGAGCTGTTTTTT.

The chain couples TRBV5-6 to TRBJ2-5, with 13 positions matching TRBD2. From germline, CDR1 is SGHDT and CDR2 YYEEEE. The CDR3 extends over 16 amino acids. The trim removed 4 bases at V and 5 bases at J, leaving 8 bases unmatched. The CDR3 loop reads CASSPGLAGALETQYF. Here the CDR3 DNA reads TGTGCCAGCAGCCCCGGACTAGCGGGAGCGCTGGAGACCCAGTACTTC.

This clone was seen more than once but under ten times. The V call is TRBV30, the J call TRBJ2-3, with 10 bases identical to TRBD2. Unmatched junction bases numbered 7, after V lost 7 bases and J lost 0 bases. The CDR3 consists of 15 residues. Germline lookup yields CDR1 GTSNPN and CDR2 SVGIG (reference sequence). This CDR3 reads CAYQIAGGSTDTQYF. The DNA for the CDR3 is TGTGCCTACCAAATAGCGGGGGGTAGCACAGATACGCAGTATTTT.

The chain has TRBV5-4 and TRBJ2-5; perhaps TRBD2 as D (5 bases). V gave up 7 bases and J gave up 1 base, with 14 bases separating them. The germline V gene has CDR1 SGHNT and CDR2 YYREEE (reference sequence). The CDR3 runs 14 residues. CDR3 region: CASSPRGFQETQYF. CDR3 sequence (DNA): TGTGCCAGCTCCCCCCGCGGGTTCCAAGAGACCCAGTACTTC.

The chain is built from TRBV27 and TRBJ1-4, with D possibly TRBD1 on 6 matching bases. The CDR3 consists of 15 residues. V was shortened by 6 bases and J by 3 bases, with 14 bases between the two germline ends. Germline CDR1 reads MNHEY; CDR2 reads SMNVEV (reference sequence). This chain's CDR3 is CASSPNPGANEKLFF. In DNA form, the CDR3 reads TGTGCCAGCAGCCCAAATCCAGGGGCTAATGAAAAACTGTTTTTT. Full variable domain (remainder filled in from reference TRBV27 and TRBJ1-4): EAQVTQNPRYLITVTGKKLTVTCSQNMNHEYMSWYRQDPGLGLRQIYYSMNVEVTDKGDVPEGYKVSRKEKRNFPLILESPSPNQTSLYFCASSPNPGANEKLFFGSGTQLSVL.

This clone was detected a few times. The chain has TRBV5-5 and TRBJ2-2; D gene ambiguous. CDR3 length: 16 amino acids. CDR1 and CDR2 (germline): SGHKS, YYEKEE (reference sequence). Trimming left V 2 bases short and J 3 bases short, with 14 bases between. CDR3 sequence: CASSLLWQVYTGELFF. The CDR3 nucleotides are TGTGCCAGCAGCTTACTCTGGCAGGTGTACACCGGGGAGCTGTTTTTT.

The V call is TRBV2, the J call TRBJ2-5; the D gene is possibly TRBD1 (6 bases). CDR1 SNHLY and CDR2 FYNNEI come from the germline V gene. This CDR3 has 14 residues. The V gene lost 4 bases and the J gene lost 5 bases, with 14 bases spanning the gap. CDR3 sequence reads: CASSVQGSVETQYF. The CDR3 coding sequence is TGTGCCAGCAGTGTCCAGGGGTCGGTGGAGACCCAGTACTTC.

V is TRBV28 and J is TRBJ2-7, with 9 bases aligning to TRBD2. The V and J ends lost 2 bases and 6 bases, in that order; junction bases with no gene match: 17. The CDR3 has 18 residues. Germline V gene data show CDR1 as MDHEN and CDR2 as SYDVKM. CDR3 coding DNA: TGTGCCAGCAGTTTACCCCTAGCGGGGCTGACTCGGGGGAGCGAGCAGTACTTC. It is translated as CASSLPLAGLTRGSEQYF.

Regarding this clone: The sample carries other DNA sequences with the same CDR3. V gene TRBV6-5 combines with J gene TRBJ2-7, with TRBD1 as a possible D gene (6 bases). V shed 6 bases and J shed 1 base, with 10 bases lying between them. CDR1 is MNHEY, CDR2 SVGAGI, per germline. This CDR3 is built from 13 residues. The CDR3 sequence is CASRKTGSYEQYF. The CDR3 DNA sequence: TGTGCCAGCAGGAAGACAGGTTCCTACGAGCAGTACTTC.

The CDR3 reads CASSTDSQRYTQYF. CDR3 DNA sequence: TGCGCCAGCAGCACGGACAGCCAGCGGTATACGCAGTATTTT. The chain recombines TRBV5-1 with TRBJ2-3, with D maybe TRBD1 (6 bases). V lost 4 bases and J lost 7, with 16 bases in between. The CDR3 spans 14 residues. Germline CDR1 and CDR2: SGHRS and YFSETQ.

The rearrangement uses TRBV24-1 and TRBJ2-2, with 14 bases that match TRBD2. This CDR3 spans 18 amino acids. Unmatched junction bases numbered 10, after V lost 6 bases and J lost 5 bases. Germline values: CDR1 KGHDR, CDR2 SFDVKD. In nucleotides, the CDR3 is TGTGCCACCAGTAAAGGGCAGCGACTAGCGGGAGGGACCGGGGAGCTGTTTTTT. Translating gives CATSKGQRLAGGTGELFF.

CDR3 protein: CASSLRQPGNQPQHF. CDR3 coding DNA: TGTGCCAGCAGCCTCAGACAGCCTGGCAATCAGCCCCAGCATTTT. The chain recombines TRBV5-8 with TRBJ1-5; perhaps TRBD1 as D (5 bases). Per the germline V gene, CDR1 is SGHTS and CDR2 is YDEGEE. CDR3 length: 15 residues. V was cut by 4 bases and J by 2 bases, with 13 bases left in between.

This clone was detected only once. The chain recombines TRBV6-5 with TRBJ2-7; 10 bases align to TRBD1. Germline assignment: CDR1 MNHEY and CDR2 SVGAGI. The CDR3 length is 14 residues. The trim removed 7 bases at V and 3 bases at J, leaving 6 bases unmatched. CDR3 nucleotide sequence: TGTGCCAGCACTCGGGACAGGGGTGGCTACGAGCAGTACTTC. Its protein is CASTRDRGGYEQYF.

This chain links TRBV29-1 with TRBJ1-4; 7 bases map to TRBD1. CDR1 and CDR2 (germline): SQVTM, ANQGSEA. The CDR3 is 13 amino acids. The trim removed 4 bases at V and 8 bases at J, leaving 7 bases unmatched. The CDR3 loop reads CSVGPPGGEKLFF. The CDR3 DNA sequence: TGCAGCGTTGGGCCCCCAGGGGGGGAAAAACTGTTTTTT.

The V call is TRBV30, the J call TRBJ1-2, with a possible D match to TRBD1 (6 bases). Trimming pared 8 bases from V and 4 bases from J, leaving 20 bases between. Germline CDR1 reads GTSNPN; CDR2 reads SVGIG (reference sequence). This CDR3 is built from 14 residues. CDR3 in amino acids: CASSQGSGAYGYTF. As DNA, the CDR3 is TGTGCCAGCTCACAGGGATCTGGTGCCTATGGCTACACCTTC. The variable domain in full, completed from reference TRBV30 and TRBJ1-2, reads SQTIHQWPATLVQPVGSPLSLECTVEGTSNPNLYWYRQAAGRGLQLLFYSVGIGQISSEVPQNLSASRPQDRQFILSSKKLLLSDSGFYLCASSQGSGAYGYTFGSGTRLTVV.

The J gene is TRBJ1-3, the V gene TRBV28; 8 nucleotides agree with TRBD1. The junction had 10 bases not matched to a gene; V was cut back by 4 bases and J by 2 bases. The CDR3 has 17 residues. Germline loops: CDR1 MDHEN, CDR2 SYDVKM. The CDR3 spells CASSSRRQGRAGNTIYF. The CDR3, as DNA: TGTGCCAGCAGTTCGCGTAGACAGGGGAGGGCTGGAAACACCATATATTTT.

Only one count was recorded for this clone. J is TRBJ2-5 and V is TRBV11-2; possible D gene TRBD2, 5 bases. V lost 0 bases, J lost 7 bases, and 12 bases lay in between. This CDR3 is built from 14 residues. Germline values: CDR1 SGHAT, CDR2 FQNNGV. The CDR3 sequence is CASSLDPRERTQYF. In nucleotides, the CDR3 is TGTGCCAGCAGCTTAGATCCGAGGGAGCGGACCCAGTACTTC.

V and J are TRBV10-3 and TRBJ2-1; 9 nucleotides align to TRBD2. Germline CDR1 reads ENHRY; CDR2 reads SYGVKD. The CDR3 is 16 residues long. V was clipped by 6 bases and J by 8 bases; unmatched bases: 14. The CDR3 nucleotides are TGTGCCATCAGCCCCCTTAGAGCGGGAGGTCGGGATGAGCAGTTCTTC. Translating it yields CAISPLRAGGRDEQFF.

The chain is built from TRBV5-1 and TRBJ2-1; tentative D call: TRBD1 (6 bases). Deletions cut 3 bases from V and 0 bases from J, with 10 bases between. The CDR3 is made up of 15 amino acids. Germline assignment: CDR1 SGHRS and CDR2 YFSETQ. This chain's CDR3 is CASSSQGSSYNEQFF. DNA of the CDR3: TGCGCCAGCAGCTCCCAGGGGAGCTCCTACAATGAGCAGTTCTTC. Full variable domain (remainder filled in from reference TRBV5-1 and TRBJ2-1): KAGVTQTPRYLIKTRGQQVTLSCSPISGHRSVSWYQQTPGQGLQFLFEYFSETQRNKGNFPGRFSGRQFSNSRSEMNVSTLELGDSALYLCASSSQGSSYNEQFFGPGTRLTVL.

This clone has only a few counts. V gene TRBV7-2 combines with J gene TRBJ1-1; 10 bases agree with TRBD1. The germline gives CDR1 SGHTA, CDR2 FQGNSA. CDR3 length: 14 residues. With V trimmed by 0 bases and J by 9 bases, 4 bases remained unmatched. This CDR3 is CASSLATGGNKAFF. CDR3 sequence (DNA): TGTGCCAGCAGCTTAGCGACAGGGGGCAATAAAGCTTTCTTT.

This clone was picked up one time. The chain is built from TRBV7-2 and TRBJ2-1; 8 bases agree with TRBD2. CDR3 size: 15 residues. After removal of 5 bases from V and 5 bases from J, the junction contained 8 bases not matched to a gene. In germline, CDR1 is SGHTA, CDR2 FQGNSA. The CDR3 nucleotides are TGTGCCAGCAGCCCTTGGACTAGCTACCACAATGAGCAGTTCTTC. This codes for CASSPWTSYHNEQFF.

The chain recombines TRBV2 with TRBJ2-7; D perhaps matches TRBD1 (6 bases). Germline-derived CDR1 and CDR2 are SNHLY and FYNNEI. The CDR3 covers 14 residues. V was trimmed by 2 bases and J by 0 bases, leaving 8 bases between them. CDR3 sequence reads: CASSETGHSYEQYF. The CDR3 nucleotides read TGTGCCAGCAGTGAAACAGGGCACTCCTACGAGCAGTACTTC.

This chain connects TRBV28 to TRBJ1-1; the match to TRBD1 covers 7 bases. The J segment lost 2 bases and the V segment lost 7 bases, leaving 10 bases of the junction unmatched. Germline values: CDR1 MDHEN, CDR2 SYDVKM. The CDR3 sequence is 15 residues long. In nucleotides, the CDR3 is TGTGCCAGCAAATACTCCGGGACAGTAAACACTGAAGCTTTCTTT. Residues: CASKYSGTVNTEAFF. The full variable domain, with the rest looked up from reference TRBV28 and TRBJ1-1, is DVKVTQSSRYLVKRTGEKVFLECVQDMDHENMFWYRQDPGLGLRLIYFSYDVKMKEKGDIPEGYSVSREKKERFSLILESASTNQTSMYLCASKYSGTVNTEAFFGQGTRLTVV.

The chain is built from TRBV30 and TRBJ2-3; 14 bases are shared with TRBD2. Germline CDR1 and CDR2: GTSNPN and SVGIG (reference sequence). The CDR3 is made up of 13 amino acids. With V trimmed by 8 bases and J by 5 bases, 3 bases remained unmatched. CDR3 in DNA: TGTGCCGGACTAGCGGGGGGTTTAGATACGCAGTATTTT. Residues: CAGLAGGLDTQYF.

The chain links TRBV28 to TRBJ2-4; the D is unclear. This CDR3 is 13 amino acids long. Germline CDR1 MDHEN, CDR2 SYDVKM. V was trimmed by 6 bases and J by 6 bases, leaving 12 bases between them. CDR3: CASSPRLGNIQYF. In nucleotides, the CDR3 is TGTGCCAGCAGCCCTAGATTAGGAAACATTCAGTACTTC.

The V gene is TRBV27, the J gene TRBJ2-6; perhaps TRBD2 as D (6 bases). Trimming cost V 8 bases and J 1 base, with 12 bases left between them. CDR1 and CDR2 from the germline V gene are MNHEY and SMNVEV (reference sequence). The CDR3 consists of 15 residues. The chain's CDR3 is CASRGAGSGANVLTF. CDR3 sequence (DNA): TGTGCCAGCCGTGGGGCGGGATCTGGGGCCAACGTCCTGACTTTC.

The V and J genes are TRBV7-9 and TRBJ1-2; D call uncertain. This CDR3 region has 13 residues. The V gene lost 5 bases and the J gene lost 11 bases, with 18 bases spanning the gap. Germline assignment: CDR1 SEHNR and CDR2 FQNEAQ (reference sequence). The DNA of the CDR3 is TGTGCCAGCAGCCCCTCGGAGCCCGTTGGATACACCTTC. Residues: CASSPSEPVGYTF.

This clone has just a few counts. This chain uses TRBV5-1 with TRBJ1-5; D may be TRBD1 (6 bases). This CDR3 contains 13 residues. Germline assignment: CDR1 SGHRS and CDR2 YFSETQ. The V end was cut by 4 bases, the J end by 5 bases, with 10 bases between. The CDR3 DNA sequence: TGCGCCAGCAGCGAGGGGGGGTATCAGCCCCAGCATTTT. It specifies CASSEGGYQPQHF.